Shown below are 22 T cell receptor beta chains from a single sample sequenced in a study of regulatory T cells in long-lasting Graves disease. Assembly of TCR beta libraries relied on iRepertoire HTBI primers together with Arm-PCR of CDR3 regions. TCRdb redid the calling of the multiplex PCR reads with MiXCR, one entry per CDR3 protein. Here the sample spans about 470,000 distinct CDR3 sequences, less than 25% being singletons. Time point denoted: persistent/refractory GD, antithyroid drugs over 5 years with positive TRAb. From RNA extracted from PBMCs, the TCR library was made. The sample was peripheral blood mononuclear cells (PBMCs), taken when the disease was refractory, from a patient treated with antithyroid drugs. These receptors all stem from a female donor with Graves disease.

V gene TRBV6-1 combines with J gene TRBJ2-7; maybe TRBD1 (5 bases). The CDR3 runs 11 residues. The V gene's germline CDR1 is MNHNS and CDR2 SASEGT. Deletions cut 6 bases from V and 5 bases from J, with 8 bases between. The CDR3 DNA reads TGTGCCAGCAGCAGGGATGACGAGCAGTACTTC. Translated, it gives CASSRDDEQYF.

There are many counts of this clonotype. DNA of the CDR3: TGTGCCAGCAGCCGGACGGACTATGGCTACACCTTC. This gives the protein CASSRTDYGYTF. The rearrangement uses TRBV25-1 and TRBJ1-2, with D unclear. V was pared by 6 bases and J by 3 bases, with 8 bases between. This CDR3 contains 12 residues. Germline V gene lookup returns CDR1 MGHDK and CDR2 SYGVNS.

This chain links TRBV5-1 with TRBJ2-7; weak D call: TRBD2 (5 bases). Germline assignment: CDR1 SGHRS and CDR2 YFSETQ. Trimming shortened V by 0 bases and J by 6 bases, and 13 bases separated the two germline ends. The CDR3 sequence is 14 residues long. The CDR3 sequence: CASSLVGVGLEQYF. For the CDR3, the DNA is TGCGCCAGCAGCTTGGTCGGGGTCGGGCTCGAGCAGTACTTC.

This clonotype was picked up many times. In DNA form, the CDR3 reads TGTGCCAGCAGGAAGGGGGGCTATGGCTACACCTTC. Translated, it gives CASRKGGYGYTF. This chain connects TRBV28 to TRBJ1-2; D might be TRBD1 (6 bases). The V gene's germline CDR1 is MDHEN and CDR2 SYDVKM. The CDR3 is 12 residues long. Trimming shortened V by 6 bases and J by 4 bases, and 9 bases separated the two germline ends.

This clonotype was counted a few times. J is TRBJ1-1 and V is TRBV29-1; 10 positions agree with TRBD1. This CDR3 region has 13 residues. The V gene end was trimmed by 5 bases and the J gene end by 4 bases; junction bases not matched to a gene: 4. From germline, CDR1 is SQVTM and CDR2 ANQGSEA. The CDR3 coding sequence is TGCAGCGTTCGACAGGGGGCCGGCACTGAAGCTTTCTTT. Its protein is CSVRQGAGTEAFF.

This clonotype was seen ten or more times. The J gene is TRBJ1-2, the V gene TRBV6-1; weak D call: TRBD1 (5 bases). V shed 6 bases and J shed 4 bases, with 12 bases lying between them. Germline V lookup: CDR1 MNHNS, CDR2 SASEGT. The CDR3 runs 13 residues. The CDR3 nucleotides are TGTGCCAGCAGACAGGCGCAGTTCTATGGCTACACCTTC. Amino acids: CASRQAQFYGYTF.

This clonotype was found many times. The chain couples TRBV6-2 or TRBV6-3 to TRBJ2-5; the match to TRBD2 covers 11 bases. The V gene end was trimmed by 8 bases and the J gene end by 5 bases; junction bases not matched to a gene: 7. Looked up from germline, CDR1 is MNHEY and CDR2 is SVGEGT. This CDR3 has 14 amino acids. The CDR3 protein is CASGTSGARETQYF. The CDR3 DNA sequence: TGTGCCAGCGGGACTAGCGGTGCTCGGGAGACCCAGTACTTC.

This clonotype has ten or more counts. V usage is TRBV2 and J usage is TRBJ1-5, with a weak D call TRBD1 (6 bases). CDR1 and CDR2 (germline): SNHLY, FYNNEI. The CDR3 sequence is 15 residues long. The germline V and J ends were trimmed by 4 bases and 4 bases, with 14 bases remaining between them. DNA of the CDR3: TGTGCCAGCAGTGTTTGGGACATGGGTAATCAGCCCCAGCATTTT. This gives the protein CASSVWDMGNQPQHF.

As DNA, the CDR3 is TGTGCCAGCAGCTTCGGCGGACAGAGCTCTGGAAACACCATATATTTT. Translation gives CASSFGGQSSGNTIYF. The chain employs TRBV7-2 and TRBJ1-3, with D maybe TRBD1 (6 bases). Trimming took 3 bases from V and 0 from J, leaving 12 bases between them. The CDR3 runs to 16 residues. Germline V lookup: CDR1 SGHTA, CDR2 FQGNSA.

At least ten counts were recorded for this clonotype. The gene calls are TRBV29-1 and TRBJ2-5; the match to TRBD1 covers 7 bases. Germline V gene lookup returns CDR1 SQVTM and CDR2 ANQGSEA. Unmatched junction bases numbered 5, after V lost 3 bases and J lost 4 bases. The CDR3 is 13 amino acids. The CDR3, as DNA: TGCAGCGTTGACAGGGGGAACGGAGAGACCCAGTACTTC. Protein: CSVDRGNGETQYF.

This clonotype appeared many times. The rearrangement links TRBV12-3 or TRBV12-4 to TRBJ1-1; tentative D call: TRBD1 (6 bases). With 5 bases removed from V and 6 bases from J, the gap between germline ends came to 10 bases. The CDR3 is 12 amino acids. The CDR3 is CASSIGGPEAFF. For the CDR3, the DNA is TGTGCCAGCAGTATCGGGGGCCCTGAAGCTTTCTTT.

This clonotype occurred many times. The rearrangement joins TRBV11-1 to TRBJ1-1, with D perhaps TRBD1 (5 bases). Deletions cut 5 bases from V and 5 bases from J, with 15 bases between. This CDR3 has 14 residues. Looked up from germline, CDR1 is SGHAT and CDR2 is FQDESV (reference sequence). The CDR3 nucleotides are TGTGCCAGCAGCGAGGGGATCGTTAGGACTGAAGCTTTCTTT. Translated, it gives CASSEGIVRTEAFF.

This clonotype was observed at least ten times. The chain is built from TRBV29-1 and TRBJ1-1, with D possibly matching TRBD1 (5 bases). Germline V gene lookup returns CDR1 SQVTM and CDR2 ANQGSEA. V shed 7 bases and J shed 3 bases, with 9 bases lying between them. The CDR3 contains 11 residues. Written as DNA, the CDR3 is TGCAGCGGGGAGGGGTACACTGAAGCTTTCTTT. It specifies CSGEGYTEAFF.

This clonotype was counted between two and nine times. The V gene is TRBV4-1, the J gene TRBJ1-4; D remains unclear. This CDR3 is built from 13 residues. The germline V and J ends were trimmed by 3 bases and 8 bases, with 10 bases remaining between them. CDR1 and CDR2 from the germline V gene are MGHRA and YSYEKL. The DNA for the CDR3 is TGCGCCAGCAGCCAGATTATAGGAGAAAAACTGTTTTTT. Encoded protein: CASSQIIGEKLFF.

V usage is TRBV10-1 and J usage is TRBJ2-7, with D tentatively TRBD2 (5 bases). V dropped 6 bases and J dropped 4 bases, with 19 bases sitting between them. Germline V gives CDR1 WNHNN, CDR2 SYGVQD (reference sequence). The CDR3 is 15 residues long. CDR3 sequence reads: CASRGVPGGLYEQYF. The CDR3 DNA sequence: TGCGCCAGCAGGGGAGTGCCAGGTGGTCTATACGAGCAGTACTTC.

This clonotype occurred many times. This CDR3 reads CASSYVPAGANVLTF. Written as DNA, the CDR3 is TGTGCCAGCAGTTACGTTCCAGCCGGGGCCAACGTCCTGACTTTC. The chain recombines TRBV6-5 with TRBJ2-6; D remains ambiguous. V lost 2 bases and J lost 4, with 9 bases in between. Per germline, CDR1 MNHEY and CDR2 SVGAGI. The CDR3 is made up of 15 amino acids.

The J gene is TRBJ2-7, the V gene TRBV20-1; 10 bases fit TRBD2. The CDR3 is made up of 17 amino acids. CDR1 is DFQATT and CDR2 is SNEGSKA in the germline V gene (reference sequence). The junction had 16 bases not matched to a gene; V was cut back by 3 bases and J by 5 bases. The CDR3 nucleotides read TGCAGTGCTAGCGTTCCATCTAGCGGGAGTTTCGGCCACGAGCAGTACTTC. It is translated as CSASVPSSGSFGHEQYF.

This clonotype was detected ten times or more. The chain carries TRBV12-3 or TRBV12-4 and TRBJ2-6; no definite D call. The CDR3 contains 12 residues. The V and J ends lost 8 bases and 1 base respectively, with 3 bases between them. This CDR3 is CASASGANVLTF. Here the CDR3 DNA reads TGTGCCAGCGCTTCTGGGGCCAACGTCCTGACTTTC.

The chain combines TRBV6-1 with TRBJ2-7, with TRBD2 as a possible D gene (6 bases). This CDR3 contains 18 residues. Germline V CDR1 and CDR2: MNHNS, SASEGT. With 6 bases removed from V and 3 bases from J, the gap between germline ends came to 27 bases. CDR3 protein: CASRPGKRTIIINYEQYF. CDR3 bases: TGTGCCAGCAGGCCGGGAAAACGGACTATCATAATTAACTACGAGCAGTACTTC.

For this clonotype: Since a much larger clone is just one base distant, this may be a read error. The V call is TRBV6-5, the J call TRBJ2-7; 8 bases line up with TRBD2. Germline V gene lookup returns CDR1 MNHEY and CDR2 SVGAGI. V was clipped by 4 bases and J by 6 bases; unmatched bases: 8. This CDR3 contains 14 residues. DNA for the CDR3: TGTGCCAGCAGTTGCCTAGCGGGCTCGGGCGAGCAGTACTTC. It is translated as CASSCLAGSGEQYF.

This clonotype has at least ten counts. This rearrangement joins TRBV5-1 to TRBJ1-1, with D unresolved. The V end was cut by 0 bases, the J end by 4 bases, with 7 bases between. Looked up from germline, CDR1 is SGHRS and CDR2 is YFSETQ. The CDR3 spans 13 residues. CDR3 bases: TGCGCCAGCAGCTTGGGGCAATCCACTGAAGCTTTCTTT. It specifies CASSLGQSTEAFF.

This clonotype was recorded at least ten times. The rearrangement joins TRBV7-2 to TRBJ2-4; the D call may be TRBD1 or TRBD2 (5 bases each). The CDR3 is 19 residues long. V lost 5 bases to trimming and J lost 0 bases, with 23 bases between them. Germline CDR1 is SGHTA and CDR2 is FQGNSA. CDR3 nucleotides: TGTGCCAGCAGCCCTGACCGGGACGGACTGATGGTAGCCAAAAACATTCAGTACTTC. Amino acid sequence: CASSPDRDGLMVAKNIQYF.